The 19 T cell receptor beta chains below come from one sample, sequenced in a study of cytomegalovirus exposure and HLA in healthy donors. The PCR was carried out with 60 Vbeta primers and 13 Jbeta primers. Using immunoSEQ multiplex PCR, the repertoire was profiled, and TCRdb retains in-frame clones only, with some absent. This table holds some 220,000 clones, 75% to 90% found once. Sequenced: PBMCs. These receptors originate from a woman aged 18-35 years in good health and CMV-seronegative.

The genes are TRBV19 and TRBJ2-5, with TRBD2 identical over 8 bases. This CDR3 has 13 residues. Germline V gives CDR1 LNHDA, CDR2 SQIVND (reference sequence). V shed 3 bases and J 10 bases; nucleotides not matched to a gene: 7. The CDR3 here is CASSIGLAGHQYF. The CDR3 DNA reads as TGTGCCAGTAGTATTGGTCTAGCGGGCCACCAGTACTTC.

The chain couples TRBV5-1 to TRBJ2-3, with 7 positions matching TRBD1. Per the germline V gene, CDR1 is SGHRS and CDR2 is YFSETQ. This CDR3 contains 16 residues. J gave up 6 bases and V 4 bases, and 14 bases lay outside the gene matches. CDR3 in amino acids: CASSPRQGRTPDTQYF. CDR3 DNA: TGCGCCAGCAGCCCTCGACAGGGAAGAACCCCCGATACGCAGTATTTT.

This clone has a single count. In DNA form, the CDR3 reads TGCGCCAGCAGCCACCGGGACACTACGCAAGAGACCCAGTACTTC. Translated: CASSHRDTTQETQYF. J is TRBJ2-5 and V is TRBV4-1; a weak D match, TRBD1 (6 bases). CDR1 MGHRA and CDR2 YSYEKL come from the germline V gene. CDR3 length equals 15 residues. The germline V and J ends were trimmed by 3 bases and 2 bases, with 13 bases remaining between them.

The chain is built from TRBV18 and TRBJ1-1; D uncertain. Germline-derived CDR1 and CDR2 are KGHSH and LQKENI. CDR3 length: 12 residues. V was pared by 3 bases and J by 6 bases, with 8 bases between. The CDR3 loop reads CASSPPGSEAFF. The CDR3, as DNA: TGTGCCAGCTCACCCCCCGGGTCTGAAGCTTTCTTT.

This clone appeared once. The chain recombines TRBV11-2 with TRBJ2-7; maybe TRBD1 (5 bases). The germline V and J ends were trimmed by 2 bases and 4 bases, with 9 bases remaining between them. Germline CDR1 is SGHAT and CDR2 is FQNNGV. The length of the CDR3 is 13 residues. The CDR3 here is CASSLSGKYEQYF. The CDR3 nucleotides are TGTGCCAGCAGCTTATCAGGGAAGTACGAGCAGTACTTC.

The chain links TRBV13 to TRBJ2-1; the D gene is possibly TRBD2 (6 bases). Germline V gene data show CDR1 as PRHDT and CDR2 as FYEKMQ (reference sequence). V was shortened by 5 bases and J by 0 bases, with 14 bases between the two germline ends. The CDR3 consists of 16 residues. CDR3 in DNA: TGTGCCAGCAGCCGCGGGACCCCGAGCTCCTACAATGAGCAGTTCTTC. This translates into CASSRGTPSSYNEQFF.

The chain employs TRBV9 and TRBJ2-1; 8 nucleotides line up with TRBD1. The CDR3 totals 16 residues. V shed 3 bases, J shed 9 bases, and the junction held 14 bases outside the gene matches. Germline-derived CDR1 and CDR2 are SGDLS and YYNGEE. The CDR3 coding sequence is TGTGCCAGCAGCGGTGGAGGTACAGGGGGTCAGGGTGAGCAGTTCTTC. It specifies CASSGGGTGGQGEQFF.

V is TRBV4-1 and J is TRBJ1-6; no clear D. V shed 1 base and J shed 7 bases, with 14 bases lying between them. Looked up from germline, CDR1 is MGHRA and CDR2 is YSYEKL. The CDR3 covers 16 residues. The CDR3 protein is CASSQARAGVNSPLHF. The CDR3 coding sequence is TGCGCCAGCAGCCAAGCCCGCGCCGGAGTAAATTCACCCCTCCACTTT.

The chain carries TRBV4-3 and TRBJ2-3, with 11 bases matching TRBD2. The CDR3 runs 16 residues. Trimming cost V 1 base and J 0 bases; bases outside gene matches: 0. The germline gives CDR1 LGHNA, CDR2 YSLEER. CDR3 coding DNA: TGCGCCAGCAGCCAAGGGACTAGCGGGAGCACAGATACGCAGTATTTT. Translating gives CASSQGTSGSTDTQYF.

The chain couples TRBV4-1 to TRBJ2-3, with D perhaps matching TRBD1 (6 bases). The CDR3 extends over 16 amino acids. Germline V gene lookup returns CDR1 MGHRA and CDR2 YSYEKL. V was clipped by 1 base and J by 4 bases, with 15 bases between them. CDR3 nucleotides: TGCGCCAGCAGCCAAGGAACAGGGCGTGCGCCAGATACGCAGTATTTT. It is translated as CASSQGTGRAPDTQYF.

The chain recombines TRBV5-1 with TRBJ2-5; the match to TRBD2 covers 8 bases. The better agreement between TRBJ2-7 and the DNA end casts doubt on the J call. The CDR3 is 14 amino acids. The germline V gene encodes CDR1 SGHRS and CDR2 YFSETQ. In nucleotides, the CDR3 is TGCGCCAGCAGCTTGGGACTAGCGCAGGGCGAGCAGTACTTC. It is translated as CASSLGLAQGEQYF.

The V gene is TRBV7-9, the J gene TRBJ1-1; weak D call: TRBD1 (5 bases). CDR1 is SEHNR, CDR2 FQNEAQ, per germline (reference sequence). Trimming pared 5 bases from V and 10 bases from J, leaving 11 bases between. CDR3 size: 11 residues. The CDR3 nucleotides are TGTGCCAGCAGCCCCATAAGGGGAGCTTTCTTT. It yields the protein CASSPIRGAFF.

The CDR3 sequence: CASSLAAGRGTEQYF. CDR3 nucleotides: TGTGCCAGCAGCCTGGCGGCGGGGAGGGGCACCGAGCAGTACTTC. V and J are TRBV5-4 and TRBJ2-7, with 7 bases fitting TRBD2. This CDR3 comprises 15 residues. From germline, CDR1 is SGHNT and CDR2 YYREEE (reference sequence). V shed 4 bases and J 6 bases; nucleotides not matched to a gene: 13.

The chain carries TRBV5-4 and TRBJ2-4; TRBD2 might be the D (7 bases). In germline, CDR1 is SGHNT, CDR2 YYREEE (reference sequence). CDR3 length: 17 residues. V was pared by 3 bases and J by 0 bases, with 16 bases between. CDR3 sequence reads: CASSSGGYSLAKNIQYF. CDR3 sequence (DNA): TGTGCCAGCAGCTCGGGGGGCTACAGCTTAGCCAAAAACATTCAGTACTTC. Complete variable domain (other parts from reference TRBV5-4 and TRBJ2-4): ETGVTQSPTHLIKTRGQQVTLRCSSQSGHNTVSWYQQALGQGPQFIFQYYREEENGRGNFPPRFSGLQFPNYSSELNVNALELDDSALYLCASSSGGYSLAKNIQYFGAGTRLSVL.

The rearrangement uses TRBV19 and TRBJ2-5; D not resolved. The V end lost 3 bases, the J end lost 5 bases, and 16 bases lay between the germline ends. Germline V gives CDR1 LNHDA, CDR2 SQIVND (reference sequence). This CDR3 has 15 amino acids. For the CDR3, the DNA is TGTGCCAGTAGTATCCGGGTGGCACAAACCGAGACCCAGTACTTC. As protein: CASSIRVAQTETQYF.

The rearrangement joins TRBV9 to TRBJ1-1; possibly TRBD1 for D (6 bases). This CDR3 is built from 16 residues. Germline assignment: CDR1 SGDLS and CDR2 YYNGEE. V dropped 0 bases and J dropped 5 bases, with 17 bases sitting between them. Here the CDR3 DNA reads TGTGCCAGCAGCGTAGGGTCCGCGGGGGCGGGGACTGAAGCTTTCTTT. Translation gives CASSVGSAGAGTEAFF.

The gene calls are TRBV7-9 and TRBJ2-4, with TRBD2 identical over 7 bases. The CDR3 loop spans 16 amino acids. V was pared by 3 bases and J by 0 bases, with 5 bases of the junction left unmatched. Germline V gives CDR1 SEHNR, CDR2 FQNEAQ (reference sequence). The CDR3 protein is CASSFNRGGAKNIQYF. CDR3 DNA sequence: TGTGCCAGCAGCTTTAATCGCGGGGGAGCCAAAAACATTCAGTACTTC.

The V and J genes are TRBV5-4 and TRBJ2-2; weak D call: TRBD1 (7 bases). Between the trimmed V and J ends, which lost 0 bases and 3 bases, there was a span of 15 bases. CDR3 size: 17 residues. The V gene's germline CDR1 is SGHNT and CDR2 YYREEE (reference sequence). The CDR3 is CASSLGPGGLDTGELFF. In DNA form, the CDR3 reads TGTGCCAGCAGCTTGGGGCCAGGGGGGCTCGACACCGGGGAGCTGTTTTTT.

The V and J genes are TRBV9 and TRBJ2-5; a weak D match, TRBD1 (6 bases). V was clipped by 0 bases and J by 5 bases, with 11 bases between them. Germline CDR1 and CDR2: SGDLS and YYNGEE. The CDR3 loop spans 14 amino acids. This CDR3 is CASSVGQARETQYF. For the CDR3, the DNA is TGTGCCAGCAGCGTAGGACAGGCCAGGGAGACCCAGTACTTC. The complete variable domain, with remaining parts taken from reference TRBV9 and TRBJ2-5, reads DSGVTQTPKHLITATGQRVTLRCSPRSGDLSVYWYQQSLDQGLQFLIQYYNGEERAKGNILERFSAQQFPDLHSELNLSSLELGDSALYFCASSVGQARETQYFGPGTRLLVL.